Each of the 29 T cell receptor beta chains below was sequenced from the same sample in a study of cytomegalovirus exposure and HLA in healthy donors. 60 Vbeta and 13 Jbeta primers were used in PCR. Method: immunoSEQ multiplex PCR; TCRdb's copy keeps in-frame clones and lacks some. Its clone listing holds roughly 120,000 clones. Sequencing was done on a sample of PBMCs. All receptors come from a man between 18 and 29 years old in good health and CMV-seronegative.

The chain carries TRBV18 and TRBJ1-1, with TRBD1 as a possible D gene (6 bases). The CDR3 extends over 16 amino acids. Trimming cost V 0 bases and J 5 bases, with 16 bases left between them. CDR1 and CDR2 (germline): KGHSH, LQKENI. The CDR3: CASSPPQAGVGTEAFF. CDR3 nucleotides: TGTGCCAGCTCACCACCGCAGGCAGGGGTGGGAACTGAAGCTTTCTTT.

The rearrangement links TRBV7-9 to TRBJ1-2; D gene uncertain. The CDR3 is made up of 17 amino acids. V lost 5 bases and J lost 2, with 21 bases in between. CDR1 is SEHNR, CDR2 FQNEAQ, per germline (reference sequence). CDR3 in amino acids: CASSPRGMWESNYGYTF. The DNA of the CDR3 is TGTGCCAGCAGCCCGCGTGGAATGTGGGAGTCAAACTATGGCTACACCTTC.

The CDR3 sequence is CASSSAGEGYTF. In DNA, the CDR3 is TGTGCCAGCAGTTCGGCAGGGGAAGGCTACACCTTC. The genes are TRBV6-5 and TRBJ1-2, with TRBD1 as a possible D gene (6 bases). CDR1 is MNHEY, CDR2 SVGAGI, per germline. The CDR3 spans 12 residues. V was cut by 4 bases and J by 8 bases, with 11 bases left in between.

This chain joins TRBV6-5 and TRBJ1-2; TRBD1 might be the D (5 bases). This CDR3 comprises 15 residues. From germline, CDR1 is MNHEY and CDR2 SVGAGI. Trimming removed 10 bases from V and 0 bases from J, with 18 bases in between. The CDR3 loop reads CATGQGRMANYGYTF. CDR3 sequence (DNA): TGTGCCACAGGGCAGGGAAGAATGGCTAACTATGGCTACACCTTC.

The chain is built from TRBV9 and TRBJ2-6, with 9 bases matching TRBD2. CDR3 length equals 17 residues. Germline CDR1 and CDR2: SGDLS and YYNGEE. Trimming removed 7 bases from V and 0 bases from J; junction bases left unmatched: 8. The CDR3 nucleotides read TGTGCCAGCGACCCTAGCGGGGCCAGCTCTGGGGCCAACGTCCTGACTTTC. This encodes CASDPSGASSGANVLTF. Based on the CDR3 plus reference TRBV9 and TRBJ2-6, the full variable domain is DSGVTQTPKHLITATGQRVTLRCSPRSGDLSVYWYQQSLDQGLQFLIQYYNGEERAKGNILERFSAQQFPDLHSELNLSSLELGDSALYFCASDPSGASSGANVLTFGAGSRLTVL.

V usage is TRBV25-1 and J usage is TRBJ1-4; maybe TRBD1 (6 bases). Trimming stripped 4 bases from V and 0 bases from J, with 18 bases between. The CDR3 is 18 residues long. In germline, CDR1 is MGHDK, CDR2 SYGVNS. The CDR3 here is CASSAIQGSYATNEKLFF. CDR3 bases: TGTGCCAGCAGTGCCATACAGGGCAGCTATGCAACTAATGAAAAACTGTTTTTT.

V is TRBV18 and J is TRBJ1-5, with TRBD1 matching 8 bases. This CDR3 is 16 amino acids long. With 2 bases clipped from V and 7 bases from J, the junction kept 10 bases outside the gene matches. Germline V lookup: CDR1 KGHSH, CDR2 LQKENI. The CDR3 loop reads CASSPESGGAGQPQHF. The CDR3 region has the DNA TGTGCCAGCTCACCAGAATCAGGGGGCGCAGGGCAGCCCCAGCATTTT.

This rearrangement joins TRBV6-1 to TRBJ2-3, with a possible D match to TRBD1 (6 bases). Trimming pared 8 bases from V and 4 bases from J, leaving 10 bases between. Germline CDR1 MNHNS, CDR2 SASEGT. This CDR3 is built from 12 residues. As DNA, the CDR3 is TGTGCCAGCCCAGGGGCCCCAGATACGCAGTATTTT. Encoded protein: CASPGAPDTQYF.

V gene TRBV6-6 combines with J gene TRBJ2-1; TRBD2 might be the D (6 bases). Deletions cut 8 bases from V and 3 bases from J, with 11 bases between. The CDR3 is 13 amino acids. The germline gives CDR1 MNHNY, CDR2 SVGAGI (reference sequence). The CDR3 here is CASCTSSYNEQFF. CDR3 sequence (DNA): TGTGCCAGCTGCACTAGCAGCTACAATGAGCAGTTCTTC.

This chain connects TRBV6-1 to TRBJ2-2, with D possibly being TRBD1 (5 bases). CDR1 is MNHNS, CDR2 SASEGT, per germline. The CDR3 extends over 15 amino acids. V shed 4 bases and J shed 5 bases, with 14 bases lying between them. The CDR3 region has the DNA TGTGCCAGCAGTGGCTCTTTAAGGGGTACCGGGGAGCTGTTTTTT. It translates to CASSGSLRGTGELFF.

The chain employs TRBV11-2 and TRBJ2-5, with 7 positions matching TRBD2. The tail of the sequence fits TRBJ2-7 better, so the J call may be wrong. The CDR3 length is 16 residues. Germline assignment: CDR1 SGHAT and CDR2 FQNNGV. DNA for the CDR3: TGTGCCAGCAGCCAGTGGGGGAGTGGGGGGGTCTACGAGCAGTACTTC. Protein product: CASSQWGSGGVYEQYF.

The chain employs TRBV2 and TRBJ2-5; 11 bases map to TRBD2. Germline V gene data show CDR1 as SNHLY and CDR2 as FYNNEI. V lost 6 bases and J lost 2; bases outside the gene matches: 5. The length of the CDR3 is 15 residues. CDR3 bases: TGTGCCAGCAGATCCGGGACTAGCGGACAAGAGACCCAGTACTTC. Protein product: CASRSGTSGQETQYF.

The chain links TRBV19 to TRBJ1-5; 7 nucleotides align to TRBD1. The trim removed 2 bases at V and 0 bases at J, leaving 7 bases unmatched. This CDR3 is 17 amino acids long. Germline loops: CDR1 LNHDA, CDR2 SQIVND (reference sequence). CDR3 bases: TGTGCCAGTAGTATATTCAGACAGGGCCCTAGCAATCAGCCCCAGCATTTT. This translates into CASSIFRQGPSNQPQHF.

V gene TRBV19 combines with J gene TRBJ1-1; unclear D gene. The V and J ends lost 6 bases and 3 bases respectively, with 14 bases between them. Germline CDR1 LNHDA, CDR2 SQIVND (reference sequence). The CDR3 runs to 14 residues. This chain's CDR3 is CASRWHREDTEAFF. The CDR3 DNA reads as TGTGCCAGTAGGTGGCACCGGGAGGACACTGAAGCTTTCTTT.

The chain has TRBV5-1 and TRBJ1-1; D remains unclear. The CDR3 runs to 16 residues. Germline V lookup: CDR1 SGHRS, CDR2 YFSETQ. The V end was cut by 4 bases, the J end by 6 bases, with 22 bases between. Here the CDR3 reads CASSPGSRTGNAEAFF. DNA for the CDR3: TGCGCCAGCAGCCCGGGCTCCAGGACGGGAAACGCTGAAGCTTTCTTT.

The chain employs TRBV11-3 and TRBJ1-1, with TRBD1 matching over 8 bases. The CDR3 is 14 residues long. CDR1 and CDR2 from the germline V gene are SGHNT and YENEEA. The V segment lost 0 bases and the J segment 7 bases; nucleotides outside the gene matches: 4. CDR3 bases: TGTGCCAGCAGCTTAGACCCCGGACAGGGTGAAGCTTTCTTT. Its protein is CASSLDPGQGEAFF. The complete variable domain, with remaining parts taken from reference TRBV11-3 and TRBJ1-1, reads EAGVVQSPRYKIIEKKQPVAFWCNPISGHNTLYWYLQNLGQGPELLIRYENEEAVDDSQLPKDRFSAERLKGVDSTLKIQPAELGDSAVYLCASSLDPGQGEAFFGQGTRLTVV.

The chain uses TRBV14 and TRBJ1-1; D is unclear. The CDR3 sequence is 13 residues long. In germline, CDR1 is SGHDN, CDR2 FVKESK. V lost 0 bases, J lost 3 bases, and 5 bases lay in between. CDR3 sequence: CASSQERYTEAFF. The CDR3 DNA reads TGTGCCAGCAGCCAAGAACGGTACACTGAAGCTTTCTTT.

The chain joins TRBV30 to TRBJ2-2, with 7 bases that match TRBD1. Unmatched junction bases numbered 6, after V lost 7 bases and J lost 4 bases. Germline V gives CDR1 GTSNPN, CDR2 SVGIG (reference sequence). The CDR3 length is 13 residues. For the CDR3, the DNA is TGTGCCTCCACCTACAGGGGCACCGGGGAGCTGTTTTTT. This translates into CASTYRGTGELFF.

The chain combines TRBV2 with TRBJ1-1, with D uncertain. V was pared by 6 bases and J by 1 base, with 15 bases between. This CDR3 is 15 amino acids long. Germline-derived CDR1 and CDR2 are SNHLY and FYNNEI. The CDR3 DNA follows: TGTGCCAGCAGACCCACCTCAACAAGGAACACTGAAGCTTTCTTT. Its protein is CASRPTSTRNTEAFF.

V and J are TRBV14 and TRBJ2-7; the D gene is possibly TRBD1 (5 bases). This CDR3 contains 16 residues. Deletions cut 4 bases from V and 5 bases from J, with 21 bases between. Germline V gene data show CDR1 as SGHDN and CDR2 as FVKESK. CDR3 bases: TGTGCCAGCAGCCCCCTATTTACGTTGGGGCTCGACGAGCAGTACTTC. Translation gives CASSPLFTLGLDEQYF.

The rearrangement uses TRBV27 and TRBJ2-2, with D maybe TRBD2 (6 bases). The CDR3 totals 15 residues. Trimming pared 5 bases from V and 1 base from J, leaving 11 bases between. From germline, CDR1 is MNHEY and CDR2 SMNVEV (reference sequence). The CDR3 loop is CASSPPGLNTGELFF. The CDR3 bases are TGTGCCAGCAGTCCTCCGGGACTGAACACCGGGGAGCTGTTTTTT.

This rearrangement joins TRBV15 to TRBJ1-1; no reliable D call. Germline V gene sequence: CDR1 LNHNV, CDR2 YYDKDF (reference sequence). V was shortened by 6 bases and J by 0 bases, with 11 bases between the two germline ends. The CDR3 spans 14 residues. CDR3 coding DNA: TGTGCCACCAGGTTATCAGAAATGAACACTGAAGCTTTCTTT. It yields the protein CATRLSEMNTEAFF. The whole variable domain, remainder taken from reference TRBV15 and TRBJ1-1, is DAMVIQNPRYQVTQFGKPVTLSCSQTLNHNVMYWYQQKSSQAPKLLFHYYDKDFNNEADTPDNFQSRRPNTSFCFLDIRSPGLGDTAMYLCATRLSEMNTEAFFGQGTRLTVV.

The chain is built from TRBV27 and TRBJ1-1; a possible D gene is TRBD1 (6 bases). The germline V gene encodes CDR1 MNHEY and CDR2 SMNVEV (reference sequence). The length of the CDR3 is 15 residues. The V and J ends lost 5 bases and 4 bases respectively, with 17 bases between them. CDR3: CASSPPRTVGTEAFF. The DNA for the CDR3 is TGTGCCAGCAGTCCCCCGCGGACAGTCGGCACTGAAGCTTTCTTT.

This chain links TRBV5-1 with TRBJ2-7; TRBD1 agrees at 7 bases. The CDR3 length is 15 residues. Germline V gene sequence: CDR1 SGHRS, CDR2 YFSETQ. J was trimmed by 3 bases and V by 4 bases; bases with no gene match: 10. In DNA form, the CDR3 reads TGCGCCAGCAGCAATAACAGGGGCCTAAGCTACGAGCAGTACTTC. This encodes CASSNNRGLSYEQYF.

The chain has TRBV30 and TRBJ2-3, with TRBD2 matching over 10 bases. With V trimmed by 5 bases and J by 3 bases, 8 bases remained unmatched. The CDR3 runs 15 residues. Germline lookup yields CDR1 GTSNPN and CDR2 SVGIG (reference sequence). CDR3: CAWGIAGGATDTQYF. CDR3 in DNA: TGTGCCTGGGGCATAGCGGGGGGAGCGACAGATACGCAGTATTTT.

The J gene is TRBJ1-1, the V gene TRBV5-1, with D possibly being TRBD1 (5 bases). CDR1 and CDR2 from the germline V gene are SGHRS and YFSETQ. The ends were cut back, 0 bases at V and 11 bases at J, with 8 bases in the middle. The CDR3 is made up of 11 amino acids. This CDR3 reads CASSLGRGAFF. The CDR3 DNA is TGCGCCAGCAGCTTGGGGAGGGGCGCTTTCTTT.

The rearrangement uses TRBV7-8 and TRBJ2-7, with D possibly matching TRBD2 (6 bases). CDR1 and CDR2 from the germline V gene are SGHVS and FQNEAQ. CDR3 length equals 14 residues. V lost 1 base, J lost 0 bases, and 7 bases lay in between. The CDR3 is CASSLVAVSYEQYF. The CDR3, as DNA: TGTGCCAGCAGCTTAGTAGCGGTCTCCTACGAGCAGTACTTC.

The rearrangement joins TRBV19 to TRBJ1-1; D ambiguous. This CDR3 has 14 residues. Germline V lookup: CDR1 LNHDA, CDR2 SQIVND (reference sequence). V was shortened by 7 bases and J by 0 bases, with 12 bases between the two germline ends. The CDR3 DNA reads TGTGCCAGTACGAAATGGGCCTTGAACACTGAAGCTTTCTTT. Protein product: CASTKWALNTEAFF. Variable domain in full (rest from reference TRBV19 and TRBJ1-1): DGGITQSPKYLFRKEGQNVTLSCEQNLNHDAMYWYRQDPGQGLRLIYYSQIVNDFQKGDIAEGYSVSREKKESFPLTVTSAQKNPTAFYLCASTKWALNTEAFFGQGTRLTVV.

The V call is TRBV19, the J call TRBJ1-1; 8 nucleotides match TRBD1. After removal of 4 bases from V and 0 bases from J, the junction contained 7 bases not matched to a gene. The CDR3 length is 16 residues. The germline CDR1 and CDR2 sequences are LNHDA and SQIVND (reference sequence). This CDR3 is CASSTGQAYMNTEAFF. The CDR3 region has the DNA TGTGCCAGTAGTACGGGACAGGCCTACATGAACACTGAAGCTTTCTTT.